This T cell receptor beta chain was identified in a study of blood T cell repertoires in COVID-19. This table comes from immunoSEQ multiplex PCR, and its TCRdb copy is limited to in-frame clones, with some not included. The table lists about 82,000 clones, roughly 78% of them singletons. CDR3 size: 15 residues. From germline, CDR1 is MNHEY and CDR2 SMNVEV (reference sequence). V was pared by 6 bases and J by 10 bases, with 19 bases between. The sequence was collected from a man aged 55 to 70 with COVID-19, enrolled during active disease. Sequencing was performed on peripheral blood. The chain couples TRBV27 to TRBJ1-6; D might be TRBD1 (5 bases). In DNA form, the CDR3 reads TGTGCCAGCAGCGCAGGGCAGCAATTTGTCTCACCCCTCCACTTT. This codes for CASSAGQQFVSPLHF.